The 17 T cell receptor beta chains below were found in one sample sequenced in a study of cytotoxic CD8 clonotypes in ibrutinib-treated CLL. The data were produced by immunoSEQ multiplex PCR, yet TCRdb's version contains in-frame clones alone and is incomplete. The repertoire consists of over 140,000 clones, with around 81% occurring once and the leading ten covering less than 9%. The sequencing used PBMCs, collected after 36 months of ibrutinib treatment. The receptors here all came from a human donor with chronic lymphocytic leukemia.

The chain recombines TRBV29-1 with TRBJ1-5; 9 bases agree with TRBD1. Germline V gives CDR1 SQVTM, CDR2 ANQGSEA. This CDR3 has 14 amino acids. Trimming at V came to 5 bases and at J to 5 bases, leaving 7 bases not matched to a gene. CDR3: CSVQGQGTDQPQHF. The CDR3 nucleotides read TGCAGCGTTCAAGGACAGGGGACTGATCAGCCCCAGCATTTT.

The chain couples TRBV5-6 to TRBJ2-1; D is unresolved. This CDR3 has 12 amino acids. The germline V gene has CDR1 SGHDT and CDR2 YYEEEE. V was cut by 0 bases and J by 8 bases, with 6 bases left in between. Here the CDR3 DNA reads TGTGCCAGCAGCTTGGCCTGGTATGAGCAGTTCTTC. Amino acid sequence: CASSLAWYEQFF.

The chain joins TRBV10-2 to TRBJ2-5; D tentatively reads TRBD1 or TRBD2 (5 bases each). There are 14 residues in the CDR3. The germline V and J ends were trimmed by 5 bases and 6 bases, with 16 bases remaining between them. CDR1 and CDR2 (germline): WSHSY, SAAADI. Here the CDR3 reads CASSPTGPFKTQYF. CDR3 sequence (DNA): TGCGCCAGCAGTCCAACGGGACCTTTCAAGACCCAGTACTTC.

V gene TRBV7-9 combines with J gene TRBJ1-5; D is unresolved. Trimming took off 1 base at V and 4 bases at J, with 11 bases between the two ends. CDR1 and CDR2 from the germline V gene are SEHNR and FQNEAQ (reference sequence). The CDR3 consists of 15 residues. The CDR3 bases are TGTGCCAGCAGCTTAGACGGCAGAATGAATCAGCCCCAGCATTTT. It yields the protein CASSLDGRMNQPQHF.

The chain uses TRBV10-1 and TRBJ2-3; D not resolved. V shed 3 bases and J shed 5 bases, with 15 bases lying between them. The CDR3 loop spans 15 amino acids. The germline V gene encodes CDR1 WNHNN and CDR2 SYGVQD (reference sequence). CDR3 residues: CASSDKLAGRDTQYF. CDR3 sequence (DNA): TGCGCCAGCAGTGATAAGTTGGCAGGAAGAGATACGCAGTATTTT.

The chain links TRBV9 to TRBJ2-5; TRBD1 agrees at 8 bases. J was trimmed by 4 bases and V by 4 bases; bases with no gene match: 12. The CDR3 is 16 amino acids. Looked up from germline, CDR1 is SGDLS and CDR2 is YYNGEE. The CDR3 loop reads CASSRRQGYVGETQYF. The CDR3 DNA sequence: TGTGCCAGCAGCAGACGACAGGGGTACGTGGGAGAGACCCAGTACTTC.

This chain links TRBV7-6 with TRBJ2-5, with a tentative D call TRBD2 (6 bases). The V end lost 1 base, the J end lost 2 bases, and 11 bases lay between the germline ends. There are 15 residues in the CDR3. Germline V lookup: CDR1 SGHVS, CDR2 FNYEAQ. The CDR3 loop is CASSLGTGVQETQYF. The CDR3 bases are TGTGCCAGCAGCTTAGGTACGGGAGTTCAAGAGACCCAGTACTTC.

This sequence joins TRBV4-3 and TRBJ1-2; D unclear. The CDR3 spans 16 residues. V lost 5 bases to trimming and J lost 4 bases, with 20 bases between them. Germline assignment: CDR1 LGHNA and CDR2 YSLEER. This chain's CDR3 is CASSKREDVETYGYTF. The DNA of the CDR3 is TGCGCCAGCAGCAAGCGGGAGGACGTCGAAACCTATGGCTACACCTTC.

This clone showed up just a few times. The chain recombines TRBV28 with TRBJ2-3, with D tentatively TRBD1 or TRBD2 (5 bases each). The germline V gene has CDR1 MDHEN and CDR2 SYDVKM. This CDR3 has 11 amino acids. Trimming took off 7 bases at V and 7 bases at J, with 9 bases between the two ends. CDR3 in DNA: TGTGCCAGCAATGGGGGATATACGCAGTATTTT. Translation: CASNGGYTQYF.

This clone was observed a handful of times. This chain links TRBV11-3 with TRBJ2-1; 16 bases are a match to TRBD2. After removal of 1 base from V and 5 bases from J, the junction contained 5 bases not matched to a gene. This CDR3 region has 18 residues. CDR1 and CDR2 from the germline V gene are SGHNT and YENEEA. CDR3 coding DNA: TGTGCCAGCAGCTTAGTCGGGACTAGCGGGAGGGACAACAATGAGCAGTTCTTC. It codes for CASSLVGTSGRDNNEQFF.

The chain recombines TRBV29-1 with TRBJ2-7; TRBD1 agrees at 8 bases. CDR1 is SQVTM and CDR2 is ANQGSEA in the germline V gene. The CDR3 contains 13 residues. V dropped 7 bases and J dropped 3; count of bases not matched to a gene: 8. In DNA form, the CDR3 reads TGCAGCGCTATGGGACAGGTAGGCTACGAGCAGTACTTC. Protein sequence: CSAMGQVGYEQYF.

The chain couples TRBV6-6 to TRBJ2-7; 8 bases fit TRBD2. Germline V gives CDR1 MNHNY, CDR2 SVGAGI (reference sequence). This CDR3 is built from 15 residues. The J segment lost 2 bases and the V segment lost 5 bases, leaving 8 bases of the junction unmatched. CDR3 residues: CASSLYTSGAYEQYF. CDR3 nucleotide sequence: TGTGCCAGCAGTCTCTATACTAGCGGAGCCTACGAGCAGTACTTC.

The V and J genes are TRBV27 and TRBJ2-3; D gene unclear. CDR1 and CDR2 (germline): MNHEY, SMNVEV (reference sequence). CDR3 length equals 13 residues. The V and J ends lost 6 bases and 6 bases respectively, with 13 bases between them. This CDR3 is CASSLGLWDTQYF. CDR3 DNA: TGTGCCAGCAGCTTAGGTTTGTGGGATACGCAGTATTTT.

This clone was seen once. V is TRBV12-5 and J is TRBJ1-4, with D hard to call. The CDR3 length is 13 residues. CDR1 LGHNT and CDR2 FRNRAP come from the germline V gene. V shed 5 bases and J shed 4 bases, with 8 bases lying between them. CDR3 loop: CASGPTYNEKLFF. The CDR3 nucleotides are TGTGCTAGTGGTCCAACATATAATGAAAAACTGTTTTTT.

This chain connects TRBV6-1 to TRBJ1-5; D not certain. The CDR3 has 14 residues. V was shortened by 5 bases and J by 4 bases, with 12 bases between the two germline ends. Germline V gene data show CDR1 as MNHNS and CDR2 as SASEGT. This chain's CDR3 is CASSPFPGNQPQHF. In DNA, the CDR3 is TGTGCCAGCAGTCCCTTTCCGGGTAATCAGCCCCAGCATTTT.

The chain recombines TRBV5-1 with TRBJ2-2; no clear D. Germline CDR1 is SGHRS and CDR2 is YFSETQ. V shed 4 bases and J shed 4 bases, with 11 bases lying between them. This CDR3 is built from 14 residues. This chain's CDR3 is CASSPRSITGELFF. CDR3 coding DNA: TGCGCCAGCAGCCCGCGGTCTATCACCGGGGAGCTGTTTTTT.

The chain uses TRBV10-3 and TRBJ1-5, with no clear D. This CDR3 region has 13 residues. Germline CDR1 and CDR2: ENHRY and SYGVKD. The CDR3: CASSAEYDQPQHF. The CDR3 nucleotides read TGTGCGTCATCGGCGGAGTACGATCAGCCCCAGCATTTT.